This TCR beta chain was documented in a study of blood T cells in healthy people across ages. The study's findings and limits: Among long-lived donors, naive CD4+ cells were more numerous and diversity higher than in aged donors. Per million T cells, TCR beta diversity dropped roughly linearly as age increased.

This clonotype was picked up many times. What it recognizes is unknown. A sample-barcoded 5' primer and a J-beta primer mix were used in a second PCR of roughly 7 to 11 cycles. Each TCR beta cDNA got a 12-nucleotide random molecular identifier. Sequencing recovered at least 3 million CDR3-containing paired-end reads from each sample. Via MiXCR, TCRdb re-called the 5' RACE reads, giving one row per CDR3 protein. This table holds 1.5 million to 2 million distinct CDR3 sequences, almost 35% found once. V shed 2 bases and J 6 bases; nucleotides not matched to a gene: 12. The CDR3 runs 16 residues. Germline loops: CDR1 SEHNR, CDR2 FQNEAQ (reference sequence).

The source is a young woman in good health. V and J are TRBV7-9 and TRBJ2-7; 8 bases are shared with TRBD1. The sequenced sample was blood. Here the CDR3 reads CASSLNFGQGLGEQYF. CDR3 DNA sequence: TGTGCCAGCAGCTTAAATTTCGGACAGGGTCTAGGCGAGCAGTACTTC.